This TCR beta chain was sequenced for a study of shared clonotypes between healthy human individuals. Study-level findings and limits: Few donors restricted represented genetic and exposure-history diversity.

The repertoire was sequenced with immunoSEQ multiplex PCR; TCRdb's copy has only in-frame clones and lacks some. The sample lists around 2,000,000 clones, less than 95% seen once, with more than 0.9% in the top ten. On this clone: Its antigen is still unknown. At the DNA level, this CDR3 is encoded by other sequences in the same sample as well.

The naive CD8 fraction comprised CD45RO-negative cells positively selected for CCR7 and excluded terminally differentiated effector memory CD45RA+ cells. Trimming left V 1 base short and J 3 bases short, with 10 bases between. Germline V gives CDR1 MGHRA, CDR2 YSYEKL. This CDR3 has 14 amino acids. The V gene is TRBV4-1, the J gene TRBJ2-7; D gene unclear. This sequence originates from a man younger than 30 in good health. Specimen: naive CD8+ T cells sorted from blood. Here the CDR3 DNA reads TGCGCCAGCAGCCAAGTGGCAGGAAACTACGAGCAGTACTTC. Translated: CASSQVAGNYEQYF.